A single T cell receptor beta chain is shown here with its context. As yet, its antigen is unknown. The germline V gene has CDR1 GTSNPN and CDR2 SVGIG (reference sequence). The CDR3 loop spans 14 amino acids. The data are from a study of blood T cells in healthy people across ages. Study-level findings and limits: CMV infection status of these donors was not known. Age showed a roughly linear inverse relationship with TCR beta diversity per million T cells.

Then a second PCR, running roughly 7 to 11 cycles, was carried out with a sample-barcoded 5' primer and a J-beta primer mix. The authors tagged each cDNA molecule using a template-switch adaptor with 12 random nucleotides. TCRdb reprocessed the 5' RACE reads with MiXCR, giving one entry per CDR3 protein. This sample has approximately 800,000 distinct CDR3 sequences, with around 36% found just once. The sequence was collected from a man in his late teens or twenties in good health. J is TRBJ2-7 and V is TRBV30, with D perhaps matching TRBD1 or TRBD2 (5 bases each). The J call may be faulty, since TRBJ2-5 better matches the DNA end. Sequenced material: blood. CDR3 loop: CAWSLTGGSETQYF. The CDR3 DNA sequence: TGTGCCTGGAGCCTTACAGGAGGCTCCGAGACCCAGTACTTC.